This T cell receptor beta chain came from a study of blood T cells in healthy people across ages. Study-wide results and limits: Observed TCR beta diversity per million T cells went down as age went up. This fall followed a roughly linear course with age.

For the second PCR, which ran for about 7 to 11 cycles, a sample-barcoded 5' primer and a J-beta primer mix were used. Carrying 12 random nucleotides, a template-switch adaptor labeled each individual cDNA molecule. Using its own MiXCR run on the 5' RACE reads, TCRdb lists one record per CDR3 protein. The table shows a few hundred thousand distinct CDR3 sequences, with roughly half occurring only once. This CDR3 has 14 residues. Trimming took 4 bases from V and 7 from J; bases not matched to a gene: 6. Germline V gene data show CDR1 as SGHRS and CDR2 as YFSETQ. Notes on this clonotype: The antigen is not known.

Sequencing was carried out using blood. This rearrangement joins TRBV5-1 to TRBJ1-5; 9 bases agree with TRBD1. The clonotype originates from a man between 60 and 75 years old in good health. This CDR3 is CASSVGQGVQPQHF. CDR3 in DNA: TGCGCCAGCAGCGTGGGACAGGGAGTGCAGCCCCAGCATTTT. Full variable domain (outside the CDR3, taken from reference TRBV5-1 and TRBJ1-5): KAGVTQTPRYLIKTRGQQVTLSCSPISGHRSVSWYQQTPGQGLQFLFEYFSETQRNKGNFPGRFSGRQFSNSRSEMNVSTLELGDSALYLCASSVGQGVQPQHFGDGTRLSIL.